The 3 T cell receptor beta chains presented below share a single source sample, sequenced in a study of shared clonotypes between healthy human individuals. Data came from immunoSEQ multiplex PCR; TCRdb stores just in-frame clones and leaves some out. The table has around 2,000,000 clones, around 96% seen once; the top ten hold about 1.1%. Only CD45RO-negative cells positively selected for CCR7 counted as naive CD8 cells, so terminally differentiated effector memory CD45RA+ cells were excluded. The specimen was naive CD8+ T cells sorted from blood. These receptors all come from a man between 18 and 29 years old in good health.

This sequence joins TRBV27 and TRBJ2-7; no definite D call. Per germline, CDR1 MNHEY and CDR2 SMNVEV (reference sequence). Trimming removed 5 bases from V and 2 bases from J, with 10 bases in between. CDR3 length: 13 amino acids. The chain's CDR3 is CASSPGHPYEQYF. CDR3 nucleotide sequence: TGTGCCAGCAGTCCCGGCCATCCCTACGAGCAGTACTTC.

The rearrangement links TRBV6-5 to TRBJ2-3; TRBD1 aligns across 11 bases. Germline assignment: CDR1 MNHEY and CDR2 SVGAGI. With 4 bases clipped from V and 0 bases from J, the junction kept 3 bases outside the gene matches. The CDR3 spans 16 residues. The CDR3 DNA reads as TGTGCCAGCAGTTGGGGACAGGGGGGCAGCACAGATACGCAGTATTTT. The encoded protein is CASSWGQGGSTDTQYF.

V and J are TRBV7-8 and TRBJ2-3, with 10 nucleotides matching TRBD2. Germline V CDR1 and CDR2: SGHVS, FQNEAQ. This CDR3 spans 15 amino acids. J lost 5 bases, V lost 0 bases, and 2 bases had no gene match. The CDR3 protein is CASSLASGGRDTQYF. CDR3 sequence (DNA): TGTGCCAGCAGCTTAGCTAGCGGGGGGCGAGATACGCAGTATTTT.